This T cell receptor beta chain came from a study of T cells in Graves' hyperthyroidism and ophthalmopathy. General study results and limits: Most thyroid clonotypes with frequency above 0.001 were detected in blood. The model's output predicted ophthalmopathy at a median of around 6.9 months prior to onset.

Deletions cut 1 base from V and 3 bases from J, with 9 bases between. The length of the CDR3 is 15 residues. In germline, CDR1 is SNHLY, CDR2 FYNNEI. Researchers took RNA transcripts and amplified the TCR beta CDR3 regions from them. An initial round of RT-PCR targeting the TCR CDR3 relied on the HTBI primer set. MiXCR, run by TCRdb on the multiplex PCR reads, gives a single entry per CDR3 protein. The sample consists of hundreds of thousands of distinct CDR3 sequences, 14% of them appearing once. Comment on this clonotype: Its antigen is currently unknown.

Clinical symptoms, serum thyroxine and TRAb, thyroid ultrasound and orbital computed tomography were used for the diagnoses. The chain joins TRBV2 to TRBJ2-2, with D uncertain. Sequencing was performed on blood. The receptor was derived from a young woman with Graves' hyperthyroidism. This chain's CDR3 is CASSEGLIYTGELFF. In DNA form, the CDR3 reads TGTGCCAGCAGTGAAGGACTCATTTACACCGGGGAGCTGTTTTTT.